A single T cell receptor beta chain is shown here with its context. The sample is drawn from a study of blood T cell repertoires in COVID-19. Study overall: The samples span acute and convalescent COVID-19 from the United States, Italy and Spain.

Libraries were prepared by immunoSEQ multiplex PCR; TCRdb keeps only in-frame clonotypes and omits some of them. The data hold about 140,000 clones, with around three quarters observed a single time. Trimming at V came to 4 bases and at J to 7 bases, leaving 10 bases not matched to a gene. CDR1 is SEHNR, CDR2 FQNEAQ, per germline (reference sequence). This CDR3 region has 15 residues. V usage is TRBV7-9 and J usage is TRBJ1-1; 9 bases align to TRBD1. The receptor's source is a man in his fifties with acute or convalescent COVID-19. Sequenced input: peripheral blood. Written as DNA, the CDR3 is TGTGCCAGCAGCTCGCTAGGACAGGGGTCAGTTGAAGCTTTCTTT. It codes for CASSSLGQGSVEAFF.